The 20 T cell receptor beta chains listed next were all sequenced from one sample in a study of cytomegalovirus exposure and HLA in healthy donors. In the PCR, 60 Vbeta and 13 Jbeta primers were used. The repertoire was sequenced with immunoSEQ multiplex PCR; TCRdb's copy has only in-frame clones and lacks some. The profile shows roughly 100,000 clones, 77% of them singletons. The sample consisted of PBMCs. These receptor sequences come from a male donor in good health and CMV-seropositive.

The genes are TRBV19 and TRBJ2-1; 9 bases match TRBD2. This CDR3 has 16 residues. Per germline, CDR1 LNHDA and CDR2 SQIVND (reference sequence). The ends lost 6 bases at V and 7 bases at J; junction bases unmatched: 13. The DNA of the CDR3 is TGTGCCAGTAGCCAACATTCTAGCGGGAACAAGAATGAGCAGTTCTTC. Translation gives CASSQHSSGNKNEQFF.

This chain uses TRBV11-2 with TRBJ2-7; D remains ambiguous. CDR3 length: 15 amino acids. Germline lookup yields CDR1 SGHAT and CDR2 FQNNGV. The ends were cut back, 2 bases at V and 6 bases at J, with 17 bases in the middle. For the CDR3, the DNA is TGTGCCAGCAGCTTAATCGGTATTCGGGTTGGCGAGCAGTACTTC. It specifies CASSLIGIRVGEQYF. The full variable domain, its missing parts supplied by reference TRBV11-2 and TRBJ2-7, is EAGVAQSPRYKIIEKRQSVAFWCNPISGHATLYWYQQILGQGPKLLIQFQNNGVVDDSQLPKDRFSAERLKGVDSTLKIQPAKLEDSAVYLCASSLIGIRVGEQYFGPGTRLTVT.

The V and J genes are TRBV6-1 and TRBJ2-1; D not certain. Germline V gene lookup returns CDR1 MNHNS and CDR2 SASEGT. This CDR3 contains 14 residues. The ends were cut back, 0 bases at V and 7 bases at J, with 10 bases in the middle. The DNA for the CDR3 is TGTGCCAGCAGTGAAGCGGCGACGCGGAATGAGCAGTTCTTC. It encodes CASSEAATRNEQFF.

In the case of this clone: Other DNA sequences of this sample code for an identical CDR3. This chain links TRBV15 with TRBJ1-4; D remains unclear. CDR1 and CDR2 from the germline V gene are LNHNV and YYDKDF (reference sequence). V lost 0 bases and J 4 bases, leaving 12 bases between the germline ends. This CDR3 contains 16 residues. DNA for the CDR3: TGTGCCACCAGCAGAGAAAGCCAGGCCCTTAATGAAAAACTGTTTTTT. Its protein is CATSRESQALNEKLFF. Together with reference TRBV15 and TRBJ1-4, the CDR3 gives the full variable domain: DAMVIQNPRYQVTQFGKPVTLSCSQTLNHNVMYWYQQKSSQAPKLLFHYYDKDFNNEADTPDNFQSRRPNTSFCFLDIRSPGLGDTAMYLCATSRESQALNEKLFFGSGTQLSVL.

CDR3 bases: TGCGCCAGCAGCCAAGAATCTCCACTCGGACTAGCGGGAGGGTCAGCCAAAAACATTCAGTACTTC. Translation gives CASSQESPLGLAGGSAKNIQYF. The chain employs TRBV4-1 and TRBJ2-4; TRBD2 matches at 15 bases. The V gene end was trimmed by 0 bases and the J gene end by 0 bases; junction bases not matched to a gene: 12. Per the germline V gene, CDR1 is MGHRA and CDR2 is YSYEKL. The CDR3 has 22 amino acids.

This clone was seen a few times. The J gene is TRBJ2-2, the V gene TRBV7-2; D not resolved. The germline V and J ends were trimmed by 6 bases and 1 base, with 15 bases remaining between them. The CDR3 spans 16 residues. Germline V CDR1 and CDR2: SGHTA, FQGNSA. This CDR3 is CASRRSGQRNTGELFF. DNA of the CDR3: TGTGCCAGCAGACGAAGTGGGCAGAGGAACACCGGGGAGCTGTTTTTT.

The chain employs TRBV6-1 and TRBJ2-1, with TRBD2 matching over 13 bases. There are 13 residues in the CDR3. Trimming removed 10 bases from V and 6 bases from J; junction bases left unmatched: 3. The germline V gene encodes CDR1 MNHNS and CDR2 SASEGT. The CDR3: CAIRLAGGNEQFF. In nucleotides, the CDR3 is TGTGCCATCAGACTAGCGGGAGGCAATGAGCAGTTCTTC.

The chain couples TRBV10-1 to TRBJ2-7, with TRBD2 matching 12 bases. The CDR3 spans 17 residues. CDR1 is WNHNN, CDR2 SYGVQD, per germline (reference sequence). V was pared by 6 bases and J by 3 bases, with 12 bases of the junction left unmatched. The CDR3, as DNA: TGCGCCAGCAGCGGTCCCCGGGGACTAGCGGGCTGCTACGAGCAGTACTTC. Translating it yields CASSGPRGLAGCYEQYF.

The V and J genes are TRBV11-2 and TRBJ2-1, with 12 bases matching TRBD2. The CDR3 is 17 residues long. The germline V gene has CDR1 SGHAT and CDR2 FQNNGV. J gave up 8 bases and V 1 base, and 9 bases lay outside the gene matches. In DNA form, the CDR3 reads TGTGCCAGCAGCTTAGGGGTAGGTCGACTAGCGGGAGATGAGCAGTTCTTC. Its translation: CASSLGVGRLAGDEQFF.

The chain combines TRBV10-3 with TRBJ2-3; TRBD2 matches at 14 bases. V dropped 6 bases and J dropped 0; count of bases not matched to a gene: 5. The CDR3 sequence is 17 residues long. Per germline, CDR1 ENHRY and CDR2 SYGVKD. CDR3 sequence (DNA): TGTGCCATCAGGCCGGGACTAGCGGGAGATAGCACAGATACGCAGTATTTT. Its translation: CAIRPGLAGDSTDTQYF.

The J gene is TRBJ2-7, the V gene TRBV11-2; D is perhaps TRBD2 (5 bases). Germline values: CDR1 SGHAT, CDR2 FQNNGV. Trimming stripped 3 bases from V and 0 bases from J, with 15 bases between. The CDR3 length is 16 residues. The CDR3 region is CASSLRSDSPSYEQYF. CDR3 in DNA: TGTGCCAGCAGCTTGCGATCGGACTCCCCCTCCTACGAGCAGTACTTC.

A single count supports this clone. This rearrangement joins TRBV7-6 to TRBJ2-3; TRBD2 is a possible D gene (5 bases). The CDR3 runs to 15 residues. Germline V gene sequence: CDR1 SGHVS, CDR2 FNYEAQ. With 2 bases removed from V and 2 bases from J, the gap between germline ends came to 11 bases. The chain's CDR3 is CASSLMSGNTDTQYF. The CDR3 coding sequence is TGTGCCAGCAGCTTAATGAGCGGAAACACAGATACGCAGTATTTT.

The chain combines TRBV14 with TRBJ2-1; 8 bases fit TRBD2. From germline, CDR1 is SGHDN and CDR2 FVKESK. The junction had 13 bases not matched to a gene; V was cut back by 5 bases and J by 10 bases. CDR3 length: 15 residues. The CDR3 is CASSKGTSGDGEQFF. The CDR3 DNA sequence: TGTGCCAGCAGCAAAGGGACTAGTGGGGACGGGGAGCAGTTCTTC.

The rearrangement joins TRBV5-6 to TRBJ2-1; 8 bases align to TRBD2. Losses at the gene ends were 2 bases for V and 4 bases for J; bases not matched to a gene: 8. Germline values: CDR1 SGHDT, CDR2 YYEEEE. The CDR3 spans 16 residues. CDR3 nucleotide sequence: TGTGCCAGCAGCTTAACCGGACTAGCACCTTACAATGAGCAGTTCTTC. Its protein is CASSLTGLAPYNEQFF.

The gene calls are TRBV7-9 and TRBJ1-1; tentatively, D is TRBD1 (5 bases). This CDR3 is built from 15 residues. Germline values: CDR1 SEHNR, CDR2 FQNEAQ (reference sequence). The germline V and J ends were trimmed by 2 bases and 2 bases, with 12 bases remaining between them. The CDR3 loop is CASSLSKGINTEAFF. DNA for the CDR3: TGTGCCAGCAGCTTATCGAAGGGGATTAACACTGAAGCTTTCTTT.

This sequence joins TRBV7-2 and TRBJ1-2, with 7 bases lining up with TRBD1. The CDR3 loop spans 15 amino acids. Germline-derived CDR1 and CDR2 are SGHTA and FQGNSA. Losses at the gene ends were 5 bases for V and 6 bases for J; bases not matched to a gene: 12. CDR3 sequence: CASSLIGVRGDGYTF. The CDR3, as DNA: TGTGCCAGCAGCCTAATTGGGGTCAGGGGGGATGGCTACACCTTC.

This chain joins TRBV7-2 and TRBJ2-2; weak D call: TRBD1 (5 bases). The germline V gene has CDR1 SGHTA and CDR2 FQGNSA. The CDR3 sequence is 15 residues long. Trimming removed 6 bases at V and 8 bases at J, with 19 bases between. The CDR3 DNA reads TGTGCCAGCAGTTTGGACACTCTAAAGGTGGGGGAGCTGTTTTTT. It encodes CASSLDTLKVGELFF.

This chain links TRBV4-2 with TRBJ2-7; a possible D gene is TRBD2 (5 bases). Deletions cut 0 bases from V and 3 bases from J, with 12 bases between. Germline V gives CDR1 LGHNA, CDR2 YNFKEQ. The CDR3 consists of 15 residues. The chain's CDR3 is CASSQDLGIIYEQYF. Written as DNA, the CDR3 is TGTGCCAGCAGCCAAGATCTCGGGATAATCTACGAGCAGTACTTC.

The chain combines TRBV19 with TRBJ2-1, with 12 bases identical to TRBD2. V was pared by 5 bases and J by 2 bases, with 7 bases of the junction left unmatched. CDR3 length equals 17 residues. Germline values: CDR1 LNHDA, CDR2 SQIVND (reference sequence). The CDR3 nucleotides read TGTGCCAGTAGTGGGCTAGCGGGAGGGGGCCCCTACAATGAGCAGTTCTTC. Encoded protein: CASSGLAGGGPYNEQFF.

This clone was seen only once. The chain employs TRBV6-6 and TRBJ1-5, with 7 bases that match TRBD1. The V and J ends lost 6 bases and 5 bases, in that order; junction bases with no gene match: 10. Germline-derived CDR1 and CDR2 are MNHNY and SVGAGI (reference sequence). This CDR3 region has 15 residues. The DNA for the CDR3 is TGTGCCAGCAGGACACTTGACAGGGACTATCAGCCCCAGCATTTT. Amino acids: CASRTLDRDYQPQHF.